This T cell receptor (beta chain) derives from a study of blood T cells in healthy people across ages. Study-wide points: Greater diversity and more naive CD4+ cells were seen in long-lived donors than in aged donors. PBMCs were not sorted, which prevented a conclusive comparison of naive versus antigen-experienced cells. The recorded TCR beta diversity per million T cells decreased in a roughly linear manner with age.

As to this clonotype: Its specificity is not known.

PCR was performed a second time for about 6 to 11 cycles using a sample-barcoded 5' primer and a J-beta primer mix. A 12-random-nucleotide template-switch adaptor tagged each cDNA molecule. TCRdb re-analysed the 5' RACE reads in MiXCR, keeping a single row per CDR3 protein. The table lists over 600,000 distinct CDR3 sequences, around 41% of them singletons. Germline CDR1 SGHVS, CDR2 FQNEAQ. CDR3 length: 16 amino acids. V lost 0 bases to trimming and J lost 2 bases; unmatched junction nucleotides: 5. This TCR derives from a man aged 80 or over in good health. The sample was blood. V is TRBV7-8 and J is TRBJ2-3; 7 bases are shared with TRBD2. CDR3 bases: TGTGCCAGCAGCTTAGCTCAGACTAGCTACACAGATACGCAGTATTTT. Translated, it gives CASSLAQTSYTDTQYF.